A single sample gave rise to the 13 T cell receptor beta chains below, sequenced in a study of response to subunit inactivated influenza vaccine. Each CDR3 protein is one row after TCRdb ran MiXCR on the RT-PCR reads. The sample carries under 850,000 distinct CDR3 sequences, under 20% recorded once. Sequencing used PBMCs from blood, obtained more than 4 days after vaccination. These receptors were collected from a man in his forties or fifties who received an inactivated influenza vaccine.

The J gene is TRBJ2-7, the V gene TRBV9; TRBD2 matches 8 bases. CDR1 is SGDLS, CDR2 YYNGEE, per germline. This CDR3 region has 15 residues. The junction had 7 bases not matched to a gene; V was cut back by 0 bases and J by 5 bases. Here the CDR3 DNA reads TGTGCCAGCAGCGTAGGCGGGGGGACAATGAACGAGCAGTACTTC. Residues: CASSVGGGTMNEQYF.

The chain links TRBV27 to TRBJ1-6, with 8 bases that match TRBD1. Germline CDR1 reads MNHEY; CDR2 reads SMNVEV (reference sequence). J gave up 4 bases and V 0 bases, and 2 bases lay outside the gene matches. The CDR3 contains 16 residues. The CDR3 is CASSLSRTGYNSPLHF. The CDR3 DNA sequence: TGTGCCAGCAGTTTATCTCGGACAGGGTATAATTCACCCCTCCACTTT.

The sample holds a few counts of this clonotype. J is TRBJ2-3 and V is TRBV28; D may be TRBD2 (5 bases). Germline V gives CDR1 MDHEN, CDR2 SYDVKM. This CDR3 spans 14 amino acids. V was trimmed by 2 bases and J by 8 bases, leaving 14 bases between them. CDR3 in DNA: TGTGCCAGCAGTTTACAACCTCCCCGGGGTACGCAGTATTTT. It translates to CASSLQPPRGTQYF.

In DNA form, the CDR3 reads TGTGCCAGCAGCTTAGAAATAGCCAAGACCGGGGAGCTGTTTTTT. Protein sequence: CASSLEIAKTGELFF. The chain is built from TRBV11-2 and TRBJ2-2; D gene ambiguous. Germline loops: CDR1 SGHAT, CDR2 FQNNGV. The length of the CDR3 is 15 residues. Trimming pared 0 bases from V and 5 bases from J, leaving 10 bases between.

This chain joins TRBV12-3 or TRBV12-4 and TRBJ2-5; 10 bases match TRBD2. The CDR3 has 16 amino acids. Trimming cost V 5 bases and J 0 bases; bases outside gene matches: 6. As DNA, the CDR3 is TGTGCCAGCAGTAAGGGGACTAGCGCCGACCAAGAGACCCAGTACTTC. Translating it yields CASSKGTSADQETQYF.

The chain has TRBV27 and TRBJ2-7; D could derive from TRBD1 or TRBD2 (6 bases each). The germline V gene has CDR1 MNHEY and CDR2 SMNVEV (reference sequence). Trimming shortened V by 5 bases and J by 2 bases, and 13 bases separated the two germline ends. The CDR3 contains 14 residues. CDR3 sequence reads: CASSDWGATYEQYF. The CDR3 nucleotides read TGTGCCAGCAGTGATTGGGGGGCCACCTACGAGCAGTACTTC.

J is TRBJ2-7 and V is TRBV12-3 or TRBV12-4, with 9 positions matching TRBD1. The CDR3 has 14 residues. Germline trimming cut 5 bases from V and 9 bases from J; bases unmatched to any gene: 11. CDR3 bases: TGTGCCAGCAGTACATCCGGGACAGGGCCGGGGCAGTACTTC. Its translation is CASSTSGTGPGQYF.

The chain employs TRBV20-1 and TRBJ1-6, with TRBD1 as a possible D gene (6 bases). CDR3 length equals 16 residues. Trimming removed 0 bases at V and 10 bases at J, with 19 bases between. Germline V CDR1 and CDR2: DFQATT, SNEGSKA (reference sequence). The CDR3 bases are TGCAGTGCTAGAGACCCTCTACAGGGTGTGCACTCACCCCTCCACTTT. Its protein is CSARDPLQGVHSPLHF.

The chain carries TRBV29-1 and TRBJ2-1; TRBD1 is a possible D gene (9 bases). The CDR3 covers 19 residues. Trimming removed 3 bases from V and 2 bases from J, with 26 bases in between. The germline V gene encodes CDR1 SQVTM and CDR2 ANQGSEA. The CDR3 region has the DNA TGCAGCGTTGAGAAGCGGGGGACAGGGCGTATGGGTCCCTACAATGAGCAGTTCTTC. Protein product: CSVEKRGTGRMGPYNEQFF.

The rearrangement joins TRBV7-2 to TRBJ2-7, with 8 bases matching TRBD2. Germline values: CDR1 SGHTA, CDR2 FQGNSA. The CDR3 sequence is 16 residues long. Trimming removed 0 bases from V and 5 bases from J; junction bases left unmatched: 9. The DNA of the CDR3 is TGTGCCAGCAGCTTAGCGGGAACGGGGGGGCCCCACGAGCAGTACTTC. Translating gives CASSLAGTGGPHEQYF.

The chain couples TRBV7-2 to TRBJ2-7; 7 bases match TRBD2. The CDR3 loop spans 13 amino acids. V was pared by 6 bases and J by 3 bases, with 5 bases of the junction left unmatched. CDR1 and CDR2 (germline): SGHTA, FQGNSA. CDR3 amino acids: CASRSTSDYEQYF. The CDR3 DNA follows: TGTGCCAGCAGATCCACTAGCGACTACGAGCAGTACTTC.

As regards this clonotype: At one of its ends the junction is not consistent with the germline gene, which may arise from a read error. The CDR3 loop is CASGFSSGRAVKTQYF. CDR3 coding DNA: TGCGCCAGCGGCTTTAGTAGCGGGAGGGCCGTGAAGACCCAGTACTTC. The V gene is TRBV5-1, the J gene TRBJ2-5; 11 bases line up with TRBD2. This CDR3 contains 16 residues. Germline assignment: CDR1 SGHRS and CDR2 YFSETQ.

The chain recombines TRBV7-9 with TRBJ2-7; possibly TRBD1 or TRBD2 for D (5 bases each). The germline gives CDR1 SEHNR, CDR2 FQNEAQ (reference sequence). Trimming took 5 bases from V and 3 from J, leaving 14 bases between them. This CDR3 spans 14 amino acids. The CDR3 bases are TGTGCCAGCAGCATAGGGACGGATCACTACGAGCAGTACTTC. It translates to CASSIGTDHYEQYF.